This TCR beta chain was found in a study of neurological immune-mediated disorders (dated by TCRdb to about 2019). In the study overall: Among the 35 or so multiple sclerosis patients, approximately 31 had relapsing-remitting MS and 3 had secondary progressive MS. The study compared peripheral blood TCR-beta repertoires of HTLV-I-associated myelopathy (HAM/TSP) patients, multiple sclerosis patients and healthy controls using UMI-based sequencing. The 90 to 120 TCR-beta libraries covered PBMC samples along with longitudinal samples, technical triplicates, and paired sorted CD4+ and CD8+ T-cell subsets. Each longitudinal HAM/TSP and healthy donor was sampled at 3 time-points spaced at roughly 3-40 month intervals. The cohort was made up of approximately 71 subjects, consisting of some 15 HAM/TSP patients, some 34 multiple sclerosis patients and about 20 healthy controls.

What the study reported, not specific to this receptor: In a phylogenetic analysis, the repertoires of 18 out of 34 MS patients fell into a single cluster of related CDR3 sequences, pointing to a possible signature at the repertoire level. Across subjects, expanded clones never shared an identical CDR3 amino acid sequence, which suggests that the TCR-beta repertoires in every group were private. No association of the MS cluster with clinical or MRI features was observed, and the need for larger cohorts was stated by the authors. TCR clonal expansion was highest in HAM/TSP patients and lowest in MS patients, with MS patients falling below even healthy controls.

This clonotype was seen many times. The clone's antigen remains unknown. Base qualities are not at hand, and no much larger clone is one base apart. To synthesize cDNA, template-switch 5'RACE was performed with a primer carrying a 10-nucleotide random unique molecular identifier so that each TCR transcript was tagged. Over 190 million TCR-beta sequences, covering 15-18 subjects, were produced in each sequencing run. Total RNA was extracted with the RNeasy kit. TCR-beta VDJ regions were amplified with primers for the TCR constant region and the 5'RACE anchor, using the KAPA Real-time Library Amplification kit. A first PCR added sample indexes and Illumina adaptors, after which a second PCR increased the library yield. The roughly 650 bp TCR product was size-selected on a 2% E-gel SizeSelection system after Ampure bead purification. Before pooling, library quality was checked on a Bioanalyzer, concentration was measured with Qubit, and libraries were quantified with the Kapa Library Quantification kit. An Illumina HiSeq 2500 sequenced the libraries paired-end 2 x 150 bp. To increase sequence diversity, about 24-32% phiX was spiked into each library pool. From the authors' description of their analysis: The quality-filtered reads were processed with the UMI-based MiGEC pipeline, whose error correction step removed more than 90% of the raw TCR sequences. VDJ genes were aligned to IMGT germline references, and each clonotype was defined by a unique CDR3 amino acid sequence together with V-J genes. Clonal expansion, Shannon diversity and CDR3 relatedness (CalcPairwiseDistances, ClusterSamples) were evaluated with VDJtools, and phylogenetic trees were built with CLCbio workbench. Clones with at least 8 unique UMIs were defined as expanded, with this threshold being based on coefficient-of-variation modelling across technical triplicates. In TCRdb, the public reads were trimmed at Q25 with fastp and aligned with MiXCR, with productive beta chains retained. Every CDR3 protein is listed once, alongside the most common genes and DNA of its rows. The V and J calls and clone size come from TCRdb's table, not from the authors' own analysis. Recorded for this sample are around 37,000 distinct CDR3 sequences; roughly 3.2% of them occurred a single time. The ten largest clones represent about 7.8% of the sample.

Read against the paper, the sample's time point label means: longitudinal time-point 1 (baseline). For unsorted PBMC libraries, 2 million PBMCs were used after storage in RNAlater at -80 degrees C until RNA extraction. The multiple sclerosis patients were enrolled in a US clinical protocol that used magnetic resonance imaging to evaluate disease progression. Peripheral blood was subjected to Ficoll-Hypaque density gradient centrifugation to isolate PBMCs, which were then cryopreserved in liquid nitrogen. Trimming takes 8 bases from V and 2 bases from J, and the germline ends sit 14 bases apart. As encoded in the germline V gene (reference sequence), CDR1 is DFQATT while CDR2 is SNEGSKA. From its cysteine to its phenylalanine, the CDR3 spans 13 amino acids. The CDR3 DNA has 39 bases and is translated from base 1.

The sequence was obtained from a woman aged 55-70 years with multiple sclerosis. Input material: PBMCs. In this chain, TRBV20-1 is recombined with TRBJ2-3, with no confidently assigned D gene. The nucleotide sequence reads as follows: TGCAGTTTTCCGGAGCGCGTCACAGATACGCAGTATTTT. This sequence encodes CSFPERVTDTQYF.